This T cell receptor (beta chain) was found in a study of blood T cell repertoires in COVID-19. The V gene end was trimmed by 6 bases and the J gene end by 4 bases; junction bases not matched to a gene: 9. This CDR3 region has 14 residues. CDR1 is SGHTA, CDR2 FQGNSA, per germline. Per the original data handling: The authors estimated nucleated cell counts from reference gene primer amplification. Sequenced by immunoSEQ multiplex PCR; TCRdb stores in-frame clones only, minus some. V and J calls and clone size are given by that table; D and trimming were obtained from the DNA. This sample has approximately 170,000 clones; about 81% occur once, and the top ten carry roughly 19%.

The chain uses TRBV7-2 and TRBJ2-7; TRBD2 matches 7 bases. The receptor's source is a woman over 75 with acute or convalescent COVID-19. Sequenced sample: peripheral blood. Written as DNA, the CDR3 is TGTGCCAGCAGTTTCAGCGGGGAGTCGTACGAGCAGTACTTC. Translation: CASSFSGESYEQYF.